This TCR beta chain stems from a study of T cells in localized non-small cell lung cancer. Study observations and caveats: Appearing in adjacent lung were a median about 50 of the top 100 tumor clones. Uninvolved adjacent lung had the highest recorded T cell clonality, with tumor below it.

Remarks on this clone: Its antigen is as yet unknown.

Sequenced by immunoSEQ multiplex PCR; TCRdb stores in-frame clones only, minus some. The table includes around 31,000 clones, approximately 94% detected once. The CDR3 spans 14 residues. Germline values: CDR1 SSHAT, CDR2 FNYEAQ (reference sequence). V lost 5 bases and J lost 5; bases outside the gene matches: 6. The sample was peripheral blood, taken before any cancer treatment. The rearrangement links TRBV7-7 to TRBJ2-5; 9 bases are shared with TRBD2. The TCR sequence derives from a woman aged 40-69 years with stage I lung adenocarcinoma. In nucleotides, the CDR3 is TGTGCCAGCAGCCCAGACAGCGGGGGGGAGACCCAGTACTTC. Translating gives CASSPDSGGETQYF.